The 15 T cell receptor beta chains listed next were all sequenced from one sample in a study of blood T cell repertoires in COVID-19. Clones were read by immunoSEQ multiplex PCR, and TCRdb kept only the in-frame ones, dropping some. The table shows under 300,000 clones, with around four fifths occurring only once. Source material: peripheral blood. Receptors were obtained from a woman between 35 and 50 years old with active or convalescent COVID-19.

This clone was detected only a few times. The chain uses TRBV4-1 and TRBJ2-3; the D is unclear. Trimming stripped 1 base from V and 0 bases from J, with 11 bases between. CDR1 and CDR2 (germline): MGHRA, YSYEKL. The CDR3 consists of 16 residues. DNA for the CDR3: TGCGCCAGCAGCCAAGGGTCGTCGACTAGCACAGATACGCAGTATTTT. Translating gives CASSQGSSTSTDTQYF.

This clone showed up just a few times. CDR3 protein: CASTPGGPNQPQHF. DNA of the CDR3: TGCGCCAGCACCCCCGGGGGTCCTAATCAGCCCCAGCATTTT. The chain combines TRBV10-2 with TRBJ1-5, with D possibly matching TRBD1 (5 bases). Germline V gene lookup returns CDR1 WSHSY and CDR2 SAAADI. The CDR3 spans 14 residues. V lost 7 bases and J lost 4, with 14 bases in between.

The V gene is TRBV30, the J gene TRBJ1-5; D remains ambiguous. CDR3 length equals 13 residues. Germline V gene data show CDR1 as GTSNPN and CDR2 as SVGIG (reference sequence). Trimming took off 4 bases at V and 3 bases at J, with 10 bases between the two ends. The CDR3 bases are TGTGCCTGGAACGAAGCGATCAATCAGCCCCAGCATTTT. It encodes CAWNEAINQPQHF.

This rearrangement joins TRBV2 to TRBJ2-7; no firm D call. V dropped 3 bases and J dropped 4 bases, with 7 bases sitting between them. The CDR3 consists of 12 residues. CDR1 SNHLY and CDR2 FYNNEI come from the germline V gene. CDR3 nucleotide sequence: TGTGCCAGCAGTGAGGAGCGATACGAGCAGTACTTC. The encoded protein is CASSEERYEQYF.

The V call is TRBV12-3 or TRBV12-4, the J call TRBJ2-5; D gene uncertain. The CDR3 loop spans 13 amino acids. Trimming pared 5 bases from V and 0 bases from J, leaving 7 bases between. In nucleotides, the CDR3 is TGTGCCAGCAGTAACAGCTACCAAGAGACCCAGTACTTC. Translation gives CASSNSYQETQYF.

This rearrangement joins TRBV10-3 to TRBJ1-1; TRBD1 matches 7 bases. V was clipped by 3 bases and J by 1 base; unmatched bases: 2. The CDR3 length is 14 residues. Germline V gives CDR1 ENHRY, CDR2 SYGVKD. The CDR3 region is CAISDNRGNTEAFF. CDR3 bases: TGTGCCATCAGTGATAACAGGGGGAACACTGAAGCTTTCTTT.

This clone has more than one count but fewer than ten. The chain links TRBV6-6 to TRBJ1-3; D is perhaps TRBD1 (6 bases). The CDR3 is 18 amino acids. CDR1 MNHNY and CDR2 SVGAGI come from the germline V gene (reference sequence). V was clipped by 5 bases and J by 0 bases, with 20 bases between them. The CDR3 nucleotides read TGTGCCAGCAGTCCTCAAATCGACAGGACCTCCTCTGGAAACACCATATATTTT. Translation gives CASSPQIDRTSSGNTIYF.

V is TRBV4-1 and J is TRBJ2-1; 8 bases map to TRBD1. Germline V gene data show CDR1 as MGHRA and CDR2 as YSYEKL. With V trimmed by 0 bases and J by 12 bases, 13 bases remained unmatched. The CDR3 extends over 16 amino acids. The CDR3 coding sequence is TGCGCCAGCAGCCAAGAAGGGGCCAGGGGGCTATCTCCGCAGTTCTTC. As protein: CASSQEGARGLSPQFF.

V usage is TRBV5-1 and J usage is TRBJ2-2; possibly TRBD1 for D (5 bases). Germline assignment: CDR1 SGHRS and CDR2 YFSETQ. The CDR3 loop spans 16 amino acids. The V end was cut by 0 bases, the J end by 6 bases, with 15 bases between. The CDR3 here is CASSLAQATNAGELFF. The CDR3 nucleotides read TGCGCCAGCAGCTTGGCACAGGCAACCAACGCCGGGGAGCTGTTTTTT.

The chain joins TRBV2 to TRBJ1-2, with TRBD1 matching 8 bases. Trimming took 6 bases from V and 3 from J; bases not matched to a gene: 6. The length of the CDR3 is 14 residues. Looked up from germline, CDR1 is SNHLY and CDR2 is FYNNEI. The DNA for the CDR3 is TGTGCCAGCAGAGTAGACAGGGGTCACTATGGCTACACCTTC. Residues: CASRVDRGHYGYTF.

The chain couples TRBV9 to TRBJ2-7; weak D call: TRBD2 (6 bases). The CDR3 covers 12 residues. Germline V gene lookup returns CDR1 SGDLS and CDR2 YYNGEE. V lost 4 bases, J lost 6 bases, and 11 bases lay in between. This CDR3 reads CASSPQAGEQYF. CDR3 DNA: TGTGCCAGCAGCCCCCAAGCGGGCGAGCAGTACTTC.

This chain links TRBV5-1 with TRBJ1-1; TRBD1 agrees at 7 bases. CDR1 and CDR2 (germline): SGHRS, YFSETQ. CDR3 length: 15 amino acids. V was clipped by 0 bases and J by 4 bases; unmatched bases: 6. CDR3 coding DNA: TGCGCCAGCAGCTTGGTGACAGGGATGGGCACTGAAGCTTTCTTT. This encodes CASSLVTGMGTEAFF.

The rearrangement links TRBV29-1 to TRBJ2-7; 9 bases are shared with TRBD1. The ends lost 1 base at V and 1 base at J; junction bases unmatched: 5. The CDR3 covers 15 residues. Germline-derived CDR1 and CDR2 are SQVTM and ANQGSEA. In DNA form, the CDR3 reads TGCAGCGTTGAAGGGACAGGGGACATGTCCTACGAGCAGTACTTC. This gives the protein CSVEGTGDMSYEQYF.

Many counts were recorded for this clone. The V gene is TRBV18, the J gene TRBJ1-1; 10 bases fit TRBD1. CDR1 and CDR2 (germline): KGHSH, LQKENI. V shed 4 bases and J 4 bases; nucleotides not matched to a gene: 9. This CDR3 is built from 16 residues. The CDR3 bases are TGTGCCAGCTCACTAGCCGGGACAGGGGCCTCCACTGAAGCTTTCTTT. It translates to CASSLAGTGASTEAFF.

This rearrangement joins TRBV4-2 to TRBJ2-3; 12 nucleotides align to TRBD2. J was trimmed by 6 bases and V by 0 bases; bases with no gene match: 4. CDR3 length equals 16 residues. Germline assignment: CDR1 LGHNA and CDR2 YNFKEQ. The CDR3 reads CASSQEGTSGSDTQYF. The CDR3 coding sequence is TGTGCCAGCAGCCAAGAGGGGACTAGCGGGTCGGATACGCAGTATTTT.